The present TCR beta chain was sequenced within a study of technical replicates of blood from four donors (dated by TCRdb to the late 2010s). A remark on this clone: This clone's antigen is unknown. Base qualities are missing; no much larger clone stands one base away.

CDR1 and CDR2 are drawn from the germline V gene: MGHDK, SYGVNS. The CDR3 contains 14 residues, cysteine and phenylalanine counted. The CDR3 DNA has 42 bases and is translated from base 1. V has 6 bases trimmed and J has 4 bases trimmed; junction bases matching no gene number 8. The library was prepared using the immunoSEQ multiplex PCR assay. TCRdb stores this immuneACCESS table with in-frame sequences only. Part of the clones is absent; in the studies checked, under half of the shortfall reflects unresolved V genes, and no reason is known for the rest. A total of roughly 71,000 clones appear in this sample, approximately 92% of them only once. Jointly, the top ten make up approximately 0.39% of the sample.

The V gene is TRBV25-1 and the J gene is TRBJ1-2; TRBD1 aligns with 7 central bases. Sample: T cells isolated from PBMCs. This TCR derives from a human donor in good health. The nucleotide sequence is TGTGCCAGCAGCGGGACAGCCATTACCTATGGCTACACCTTC. It codes for CASSGTAITYGYTF.